These T cell receptor beta chains were read from a single sample in a study of blood T cell repertoires in COVID-19. The protocol was immunoSEQ multiplex PCR, while the TCRdb copy is restricted to in-frame clones and leaves out a portion. The data show over 300,000 clones, around 87% seen once. The sequenced sample consisted of PBMCs or T cells enriched from blood (not recorded which). Source of these receptors: a woman in her twenties or thirties with acute COVID-19. CDR3s include the opening cysteine and the closing phenylalanine or tryptophan. The D gene is left open where the match is weak. Part of the rows lack a size; the others show once, few, many or a class for expanded clones.

cdr3_nt	cdr3_aa	j_call	v_call	d_call	clone_size
TGCAGCACCCGGGACCAAGGGAGGGGCTATGGCTACACCTTC	CSTRDQGRGYGYTF	TRBJ1-2	TRBV29-1	-	-
TGTGCCAGCAGTAATCGAGAGGAAGCTTTCTTT	CASSNREEAFF	TRBJ1-1	TRBV2	-	-
TGTGCCAGCAGTTCTACCGACAGAAACTATGGCTACACCTTC	CASSSTDRNYGYTF	TRBJ1-2	TRBV6-2/TRBV6-3	-	once
TGTGCCAGCAGCCCGCGACAGGGAATCGGCTACACCTTC	CASSPRQGIGYTF	TRBJ1-2	TRBV7-2	TRBD1	-
TGTGCCAGCAATCCCCAGGGGAACACCGGGGAGCTGTTTTTT	CASNPQGNTGELFF	TRBJ2-2	TRBV7-2	-	-
TGTGCCAGCAGCTCCACCGGGGGAAGCTACGAGCAGTACTTC	CASSSTGGSYEQYF	TRBJ2-7	TRBV7-9	-	-
TGCACCAGCAGCCAAGATTGGGCAACAGGCCAGAACACTGAAGCTTTCTTT	CTSSQDWATGQNTEAFF	TRBJ1-1	TRBV1	-	-
TGTGCCAGCAGTAACCCAATCCTACAGGGACCTAGCAATCAGCCCCAGCATTTT	CASSNPILQGPSNQPQHF	TRBJ1-5	TRBV28	-	-
TGTGCCAGCAGCTCTAGCCCATCCCGCCACTCCGGAAACACCATATATTTT	CASSSSPSRHSGNTIYF	TRBJ1-3	TRBV7-2	-	once
TGCGCCAGCAGCTTGTCGGGACTAGCGGGGCGCCCGTACAATGAGCAGTTCTTC	CASSLSGLAGRPYNEQFF	TRBJ2-1	TRBV5-1	TRBD2	-
TGTGCCAGCAGCTTGAATAACAGGGATAATGAAAAACTGTTTTTT	CASSLNNRDNEKLFF	TRBJ1-4	TRBV5-8	-	few
TGTGCCAGCAGCCCCTCGACAGGGCTCTCTGGAAACACCATATATTTT	CASSPSTGLSGNTIYF	TRBJ1-3	TRBV9	TRBD1	-
TGTGCCTGGAGTTCAACCAGGGCAAGCACAGATACGCAGTATTTT	CAWSSTRASTDTQYF	TRBJ2-3	TRBV30	-	-